This note documents a single T cell receptor (beta chain) sequence. This clonotype was observed a handful of times. Its antigen is unknown. The input lacks base qualities; no much larger clone sits a single base away. Library preparation used RT-PCR. Data came from an Illumina HiSeq 2500. The raw public reads went through TCRdb reprocessing: fastp at Q25, MiXCR clone calling, in-frame beta chains kept. Every distinct CDR3 protein forms one entry, paired with its most common genes and DNA. For this sample the table gives hundreds of thousands of distinct CDR3 sequences, of which over 11% were detected only once. The top ten clones comprise around 7% of the sample. The data were obtained in a study of response to subunit inactivated influenza vaccine (dated by TCRdb to the late 2010s). For context, the study as a whole: The study used deep quantitative T cell receptor repertoire profiling to track responses to a trivalent subunit inactivated influenza vaccine.

What the research found in general, with its limitations: The authors proposed that each seasonal influenza vaccination may bring in only a limited number of new T cells.

The clonotype was recovered from a man aged 50 or older who received an inactivated influenza vaccine. Donor details come from another sample of the same person, matched by shared clones. Sample: PBMCs from blood, taken 14 days before vaccination.

The CDR3 loop reads CASSLRANPHEQFF. The nucleotide sequence reads TGTGCCAGCAGCTTGCGGGCCAATCCACATGAGCAGTTCTTC. Recombination joined TRBV7-6 with TRBJ2-1; the D gene is possibly TRBD2, with 5 bases matching. Taken from cysteine to phenylalanine, the CDR3 has 14 residues. The read is trimmed to its CDR3 DNA, 42 bases read in frame from base 1. Reading the germline V gene gives CDR1 SGHVS and CDR2 FNYEAQ. V and J lose 3 bases and 8 bases, and a span of 14 bases separates them.